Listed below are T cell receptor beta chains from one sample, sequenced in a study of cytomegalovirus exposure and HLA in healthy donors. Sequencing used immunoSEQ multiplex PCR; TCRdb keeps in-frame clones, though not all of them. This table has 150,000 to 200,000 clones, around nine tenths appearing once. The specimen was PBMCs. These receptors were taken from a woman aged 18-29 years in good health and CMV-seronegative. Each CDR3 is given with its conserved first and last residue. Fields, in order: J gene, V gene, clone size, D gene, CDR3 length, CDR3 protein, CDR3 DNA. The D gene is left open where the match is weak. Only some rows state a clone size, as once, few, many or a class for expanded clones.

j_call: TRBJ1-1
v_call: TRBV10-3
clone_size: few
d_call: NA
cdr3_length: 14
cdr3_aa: CAISERQGSTEAFF
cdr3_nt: TGTGCCATCAGTGAGAGGCAGGGGTCCACTGAAGCTTTCTTT

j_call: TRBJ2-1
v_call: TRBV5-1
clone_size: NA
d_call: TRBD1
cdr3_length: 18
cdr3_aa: CASSLEFDRDRGLVEQFF
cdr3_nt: TGCGCCAGCAGCCTGGAATTCGACCGGGACAGGGGGTTGGTTGAGCAGTTCTTC

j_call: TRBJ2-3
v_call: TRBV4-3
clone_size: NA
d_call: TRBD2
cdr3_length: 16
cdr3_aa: CASSQGTSGITDTQYF
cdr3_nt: TGCGCCAGCAGCCAAGGGACTAGCGGGATCACAGATACGCAGTATTTT

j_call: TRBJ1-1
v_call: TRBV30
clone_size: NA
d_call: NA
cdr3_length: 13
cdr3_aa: CAWRRTPNTEAFF
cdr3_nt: TGTGCCTGGAGGCGGACACCGAACACTGAAGCTTTCTTT

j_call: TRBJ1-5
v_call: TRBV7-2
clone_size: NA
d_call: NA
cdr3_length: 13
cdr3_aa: CASSLQESQPQHF
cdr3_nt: TGTGCCAGCAGCTTACAGGAATCTCAGCCCCAGCATTTT

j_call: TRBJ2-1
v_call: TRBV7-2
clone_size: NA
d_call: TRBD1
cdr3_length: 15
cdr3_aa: CASSWGQGDYNEQFF
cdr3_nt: TGTGCCAGCAGCTGGGGACAGGGGGATTACAATGAGCAGTTCTTC

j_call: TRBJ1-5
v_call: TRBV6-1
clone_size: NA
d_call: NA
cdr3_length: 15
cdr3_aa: CASSELPGVNQPQHF
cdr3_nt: TGTGCCAGCAGTGAACTTCCGGGGGTCAATCAGCCCCAGCATTTT

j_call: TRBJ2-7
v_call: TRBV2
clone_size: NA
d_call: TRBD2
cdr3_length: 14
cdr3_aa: CASSSLREGSEQYF
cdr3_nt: TGTGCCAGTTCCTCTTTGAGGGAGGGGAGCGAGCAGTACTTC

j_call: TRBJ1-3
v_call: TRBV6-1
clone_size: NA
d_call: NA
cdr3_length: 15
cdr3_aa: CASSGSADSGNTIYF
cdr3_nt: TGTGCCAGCAGTGGCAGTGCGGACTCTGGAAACACCATATATTTT

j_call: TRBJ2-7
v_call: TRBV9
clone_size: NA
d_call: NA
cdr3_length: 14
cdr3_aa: CASSVGLLSYEQYF
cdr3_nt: TGTGCCAGCAGCGTAGGGCTCCTCTCCTACGAGCAGTACTTC

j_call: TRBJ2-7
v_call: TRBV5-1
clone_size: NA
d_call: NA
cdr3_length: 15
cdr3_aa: CASSLEPGTPYEQYF
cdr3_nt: TGCGCCAGCAGCTTGGAACCCGGGACACCTTACGAGCAGTACTTC

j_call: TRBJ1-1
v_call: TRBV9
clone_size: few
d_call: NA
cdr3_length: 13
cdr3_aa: CASSVGGYTEAFF
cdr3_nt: TGTGCCAGCAGCGTCGGGGGGTACACTGAAGCTTTCTTT

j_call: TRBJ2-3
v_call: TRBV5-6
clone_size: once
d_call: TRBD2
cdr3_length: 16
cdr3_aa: CASSFGSGTSTDTQYF
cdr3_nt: TGTGCCAGCAGCTTCGGTAGCGGGACTAGCACAGATACGCAGTATTTT

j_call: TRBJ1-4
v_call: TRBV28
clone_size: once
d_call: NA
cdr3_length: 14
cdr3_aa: CASKGGRLNEKLFF
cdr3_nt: TGTGCCAGCAAAGGAGGGCGGTTAAATGAAAAACTGTTTTTT